Listed below are T cell receptor beta chains from one sample, sequenced in a study of blood T cell repertoires in COVID-19. The method was immunoSEQ multiplex PCR; TCRdb's version includes in-frame clones alone and lacks a portion of them. The table has 80,000 to 100,000 clones, 75% to 85% seen once. Specimen: peripheral blood. The receptor source for this set is a man in his 70s with acute or convalescent COVID-19. Each CDR3 is given with its conserved first and last residue. The D gene is left open where the match is weak. Only some rows state a clone size, as once, few, many or a class for expanded clones.

j_call	d_call	clone_size	v_call	cdr3_aa	cdr3_nt
TRBJ1-1	-	-	TRBV12-3/TRBV12-4	CASSFGGAGEAFF	TGTGCCAGCAGTTTCGGAGGGGCGGGTGAAGCTTTCTTT
TRBJ1-4	-	-	TRBV4-3	CASSQDFGGGSEKLFF	TGCGCCAGCAGCCAAGATTTTGGGGGCGGGAGTGAAAAACTGTTTTTT
TRBJ2-1	TRBD2	-	TRBV18	CASTLGLAGDNEQFF	TGTGCCAGCACTCTAGGACTAGCGGGAGATAATGAGCAGTTCTTC
TRBJ2-4	TRBD2	-	TRBV5-1	CASSLGTSGGQNIQYF	TGCGCCAGCAGCTTGGGGACTAGCGGGGGGCAAAACATTCAGTACTTC
TRBJ2-1	TRBD2	once	TRBV3-1/TRBV3-2	CASSQRLAGRIPAEQFF	TGTGCCAGCAGCCAAAGGCTAGCGGGAAGGATCCCCGCTGAGCAGTTCTTC
TRBJ2-2	-	-	TRBV7-9	CASSASQGNTGELFF	TGTGCCAGCAGCGCCTCACAGGGGAACACCGGGGAGCTGTTTTTT
TRBJ2-7	TRBD2	-	TRBV29-1	CSVERLAGFYEQYF	TGCAGCGTTGAAAGACTAGCGGGCTTCTACGAGCAGTACTTC
TRBJ1-1	-	-	TRBV18	CASSPPFAAGTEAFF	TGTGCCAGCTCACCACCTTTTGCAGCGGGAACTGAAGCTTTCTTT
TRBJ1-4	-	-	TRBV7-7	CASSLSAGPNEKLFF	TGTGCTAGCAGCTTGTCTGCAGGGCCTAATGAAAAACTGTTTTTT
TRBJ1-2	TRBD1	-	TRBV28	CASSLGLLRNRGTGGYTF	TGTGCCAGCAGTTTAGGCCTTCTGCGGAACAGGGGAACGGGGGGCTACACCTTC
TRBJ1-5	TRBD1	-	TRBV5-8	CASSLGIGQGARPQHF	TGTGCCAGCAGCTTGGGAATCGGACAGGGGGCGCGGCCCCAGCATTTT
TRBJ2-7	-	once	TRBV7-9	CASSLVAGDYEQYF	TGTGCCAGCAGCTTAGTAGCAGGGGACTACGAGCAGTACTTC
TRBJ2-3	TRBD2	-	TRBV5-6	CASSPLAGGGNTQYF	TGTGCCAGCAGCCCTCTAGCGGGAGGCGGGAATACGCAGTATTTT
TRBJ1-4	-	once	TRBV6-5	CASSYSGPPTNEKLFF	TGTGCCAGCAGTTACTCGGGCCCACCAACTAATGAAAAACTGTTTTTT
TRBJ1-2	-	-	TRBV5-1	CASSLAGEWNYGYTF	TGCGCCAGCAGCTTGGCTGGGGAGTGGAACTATGGCTACACCTTC
TRBJ1-4	-	-	TRBV4-1	CASSQTRATNEKLFF	TGCGCCAGCAGCCAAACGAGGGCAACTAATGAAAAACTGTTTTTT
TRBJ2-2	-	-	TRBV10-1	CASIGLFTGELFF	TGCGCCAGCATTGGACTCTTCACCGGGGAGCTGTTTTTT
TRBJ1-2	TRBD1	-	TRBV7-3	CASSLQGGSGYTF	TGTGCCAGCAGCTTACAGGGGGGTTCTGGCTACACCTTC
TRBJ2-1	-	-	TRBV15	CATSRDPGYYNEQFF	TGTGCCACCAGCAGAGATCCGGGTTACTACAATGAGCAGTTCTTC
TRBJ2-1	TRBD2	-	TRBV11-3	CASSFGTSGRARIREQFF	TGTGCCAGCAGCTTCGGGACTAGCGGGAGGGCCCGAATTCGGGAGCAGTTCTTC
TRBJ2-7	-	-	TRBV19	CASSIGLVYEQYF	TGTGCCAGTAGTATCGGACTGGTCTACGAGCAGTACTTC
TRBJ1-3	TRBD1	-	TRBV29-1	CSARGPGNTIYF	TGCAGCGCCAGGGGGCCTGGAAACACCATATATTTT
TRBJ1-2	TRBD1	-	TRBV28	CASSLGGTGSSYGYTF	TGTGCCAGCAGTTTGGGGGGGACAGGGTCCTCCTATGGCTACACCTTC
TRBJ2-2	TRBD2	-	TRBV27	CASRPTSGSPTGELFF	TGTGCCAGCAGGCCGACTAGCGGGAGTCCCACCGGGGAGCTGTTTTTT
TRBJ2-1	TRBD2	-	TRBV19	CASSTSGYNEQFF	TGTGCCAGTAGTACTAGCGGTTACAATGAGCAGTTCTTC
TRBJ2-7	TRBD1	-	TRBV10-3	CAISEGQGPYEQYF	TGTGCCATCAGTGAAGGACAGGGACCTTACGAGCAGTACTTC
TRBJ1-6	-	few	TRBV11-1	CASSSRNNSPLHF	TGTGCCAGCAGCTCCCGTAATAATTCACCCCTCCACTTT
TRBJ2-1	-	-	TRBV9	CASSRGHEQFF	TGTGCCAGCAGCAGAGGGCACGAGCAGTTCTTC
TRBJ2-1	-	-	TRBV18	CASSDLSGVNNEQFF	TGTGCCAGCTCCGATCTTAGCGGAGTCAACAATGAGCAGTTCTTC
TRBJ2-7	-	-	TRBV10-3	CAISQTVQGSEQYF	TGTGCCATCAGTCAGACGGTGCAGGGGAGCGAGCAGTACTTC
TRBJ2-7	-	-	TRBV19	CASRPGLDTYEQYF	TGTGCCAGTAGACCGGGACTTGATACCTACGAGCAGTACTTC
TRBJ2-5	-	-	TRBV5-1	CASSPPGQRLQETQYF	TGCGCCAGCAGCCCTCCGGGACAAAGACTACAAGAGACCCAGTACTTC
TRBJ2-1	TRBD2	-	TRBV10-3	CAISEALAGRNEQFF	TGTGCCATCAGTGAGGCTCTAGCGGGACGGAATGAGCAGTTCTTC
TRBJ2-5	TRBD1	-	TRBV5-1	CASSMGQGEETQYF	TGCGCCAGCAGCATGGGACAGGGTGAGGAGACCCAGTACTTC
TRBJ1-4	-	-	TRBV21-1	CASSKGTGGNEKLFF	TGTGCCAGCAGCAAAGGGACAGGGGGGAATGAAAAACTGTTTTTT